The source of this T cell receptor beta chain is a study of CD8 T cells in ankylosing spondylitis. Findings and caveats of the study: Several of the motif variants were reported before in synovial fluid and blood from reactive arthritis. Seemingly characteristic of ankylosing spondylitis blood was a TCR beta motif consisting of under 10 highly homologous variants. Disease-linked clones bore a CD8+ phenotype, appearing relatively rarely in peripheral blood.

Germline assignment: CDR1 SGDLS and CDR2 YYNGEE. The ends were cut back, 0 bases at V and 6 bases at J, with 10 bases in the middle. The CDR3 contains 14 residues. MiXCR, applied by TCRdb to the 5' RACE reads, yields one record per CDR3 protein. The table has around 32,000 distinct CDR3 sequences, about 6.8% seen once. This clonotype was recorded a few times. As yet, its antigen is unknown. Sequencing used blood, either unsorted or a sorted T cell fraction (not recorded which). The chain links TRBV9 to TRBJ2-1; no firm D call. The receptor was derived from a male donor with ankylosing spondylitis or in good health (not recorded which). CDR3 in DNA: TGTGCCAGCAGCGTAGTTTCAGCGAGCAATGAGCAGTTCTTC. Amino acid sequence: CASSVVSASNEQFF.